These 5 T cell receptor beta chains came from one sample sequenced in a study of blood T cell repertoires in COVID-19. Assay: immunoSEQ multiplex PCR; the TCRdb copy retains only in-frame clones and omits some. The data show about 300,000 clones, with around 86% seen just once and 1% to 1.5% held by the top ten. Sequencing input: peripheral blood. These receptors were collected from a man in his 70s with acute or convalescent COVID-19.

This clone has just one count. This chain connects TRBV29-1 to TRBJ2-3; perhaps TRBD1 as D (5 bases). Germline-derived CDR1 and CDR2 are SQVTM and ANQGSEA. Trimming pared 1 base from V and 5 bases from J, leaving 10 bases between. The CDR3 loop spans 13 amino acids. The chain's CDR3 is CSVEVGRGDTQYF. The DNA of the CDR3 is TGCAGCGTTGAAGTGGGAAGGGGAGATACGCAGTATTTT.

This clone came up once. The CDR3 sequence is CASSLFVDREGNTIYF. CDR3 coding DNA: TGTGCCAGCAGCTTGTTCGTGGACAGGGAAGGAAACACCATATATTTT. The V and J genes are TRBV5-6 and TRBJ1-3, with TRBD1 identical over 8 bases. Trimming took 1 base from V and 4 from J; bases not matched to a gene: 7. This CDR3 is built from 16 residues. CDR1 is SGHDT, CDR2 YYEEEE, per germline.

The chain recombines TRBV4-2 with TRBJ2-1, with 11 bases aligning to TRBD2. CDR3 length: 20 amino acids. Germline CDR1 LGHNA, CDR2 YNFKEQ. After removal of 0 bases from V and 0 bases from J, the junction contained 10 bases not matched to a gene. CDR3 protein: CASSQDFKTSGTSSYNEQFF. As DNA, the CDR3 is TGTGCCAGCAGCCAAGATTTTAAGACTAGCGGGACCAGCTCCTACAATGAGCAGTTCTTC.

The chain links TRBV7-2 to TRBJ1-4; D unresolved. V was cut by 3 bases and J by 2 bases, with 7 bases left in between. The CDR3 has 14 amino acids. Per germline, CDR1 SGHTA and CDR2 FQGNSA. As DNA, the CDR3 is TGTGCCAGCAGCTTTCGGCGGACTAATGAAAAACTGTTTTTT. Its protein product is CASSFRRTNEKLFF. Using reference TRBV7-2 and TRBJ1-4 for the parts outside the CDR3, the full variable domain is GAGVSQSPSNKVTEKGKDVELRCDPISGHTALYWYRQSLGQGLEFLIYFQGNSAPDKSGLPSDRFSAERTGGSVSTLTIQRTQQEDSAVYLCASSFRRTNEKLFFGSGTQLSVL.

The chain recombines TRBV11-2 with TRBJ2-7, with 12 bases lining up with TRBD2. The CDR3 is made up of 16 amino acids. The junction had 8 bases not matched to a gene; V was cut back by 6 bases and J by 2 bases. Germline V CDR1 and CDR2: SGHAT, FQNNGV. CDR3 sequence (DNA): TGTGCCAGCAGTTGGACTAGCGGGATCTCCACCTACGAGCAGTACTTC. Protein product: CASSWTSGISTYEQYF.